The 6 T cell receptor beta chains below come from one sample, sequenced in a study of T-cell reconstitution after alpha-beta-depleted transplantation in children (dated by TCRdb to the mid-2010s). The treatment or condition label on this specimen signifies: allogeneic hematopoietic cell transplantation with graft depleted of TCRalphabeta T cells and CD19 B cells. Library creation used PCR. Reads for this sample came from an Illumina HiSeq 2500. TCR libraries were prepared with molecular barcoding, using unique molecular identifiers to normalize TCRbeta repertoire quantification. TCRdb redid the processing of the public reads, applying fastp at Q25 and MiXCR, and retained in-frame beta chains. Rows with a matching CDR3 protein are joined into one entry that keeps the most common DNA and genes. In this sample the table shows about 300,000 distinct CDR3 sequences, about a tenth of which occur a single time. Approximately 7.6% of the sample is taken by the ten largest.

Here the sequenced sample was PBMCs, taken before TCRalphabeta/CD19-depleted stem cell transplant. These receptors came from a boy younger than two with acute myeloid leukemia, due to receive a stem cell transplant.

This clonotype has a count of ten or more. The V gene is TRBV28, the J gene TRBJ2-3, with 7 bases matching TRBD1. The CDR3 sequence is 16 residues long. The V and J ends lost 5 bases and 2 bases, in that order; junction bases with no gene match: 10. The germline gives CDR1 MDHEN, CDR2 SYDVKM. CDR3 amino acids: CASSLPGTDNTDTQYF. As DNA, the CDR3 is TGTGCCAGCAGTCTACCCGGGACAGACAACACAGATACGCAGTATTTT.

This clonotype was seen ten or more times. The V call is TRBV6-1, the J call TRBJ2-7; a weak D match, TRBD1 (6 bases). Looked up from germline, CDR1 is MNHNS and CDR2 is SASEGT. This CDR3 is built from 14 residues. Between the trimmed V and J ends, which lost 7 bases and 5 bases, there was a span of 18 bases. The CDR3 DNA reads TGTGCCAGCATGCGTCTGGGGGCAGTGGACGAGCAGTACTTC. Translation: CASMRLGAVDEQYF.

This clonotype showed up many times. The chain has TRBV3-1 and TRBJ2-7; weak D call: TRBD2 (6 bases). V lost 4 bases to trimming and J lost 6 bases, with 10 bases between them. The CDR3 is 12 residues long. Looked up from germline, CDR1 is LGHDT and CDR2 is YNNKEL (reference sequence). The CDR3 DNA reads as TGTGCCAGCAGCCTATGGCGGGGCGAGCAGTACTTC. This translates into CASSLWRGEQYF.

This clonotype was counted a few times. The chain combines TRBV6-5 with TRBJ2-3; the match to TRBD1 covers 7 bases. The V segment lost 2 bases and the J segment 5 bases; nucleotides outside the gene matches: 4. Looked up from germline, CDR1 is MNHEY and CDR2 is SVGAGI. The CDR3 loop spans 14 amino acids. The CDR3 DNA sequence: TGTGCCAGCAGTTACCCAGGGGGAAGAGATACGCAGTATTTT. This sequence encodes CASSYPGGRDTQYF.

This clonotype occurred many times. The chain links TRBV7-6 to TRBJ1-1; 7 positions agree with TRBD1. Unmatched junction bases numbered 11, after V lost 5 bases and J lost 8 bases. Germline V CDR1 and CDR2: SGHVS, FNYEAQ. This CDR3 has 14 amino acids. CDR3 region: CASSPRDSSLEAFF. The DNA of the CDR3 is TGTGCCAGCAGCCCTCGGGACAGTAGTCTAGAAGCTTTCTTT. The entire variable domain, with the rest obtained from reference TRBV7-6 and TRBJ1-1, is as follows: GAGVSQSPRYKVTKRGQDVALRCDPISGHVSLYWYRQALGQGPEFLTYFNYEAQQDKSGLPNDRFSAERPEGSISTLTIQRTEQRDSAMYRCASSPRDSSLEAFFGQGTRLTVV.

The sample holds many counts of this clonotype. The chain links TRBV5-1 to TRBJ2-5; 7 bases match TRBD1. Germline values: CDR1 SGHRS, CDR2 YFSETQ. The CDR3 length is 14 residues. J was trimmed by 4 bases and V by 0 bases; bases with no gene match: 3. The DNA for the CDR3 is TGCGCCAGCAGCTTGGATTCAGGGGGAGAGACCCAGTACTTC. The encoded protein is CASSLDSGGETQYF.